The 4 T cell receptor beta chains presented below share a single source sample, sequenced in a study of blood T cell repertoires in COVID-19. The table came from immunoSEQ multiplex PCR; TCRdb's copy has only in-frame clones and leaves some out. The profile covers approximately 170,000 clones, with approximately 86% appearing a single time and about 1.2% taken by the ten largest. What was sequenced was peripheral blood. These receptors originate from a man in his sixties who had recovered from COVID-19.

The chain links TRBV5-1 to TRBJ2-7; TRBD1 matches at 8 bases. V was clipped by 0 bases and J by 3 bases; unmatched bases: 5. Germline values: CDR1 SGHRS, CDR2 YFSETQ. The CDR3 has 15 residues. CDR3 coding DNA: TGCGCCAGCAGCTTGGAACAGGGGGGCCTCTACGAGCAGTACTTC. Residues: CASSLEQGGLYEQYF.

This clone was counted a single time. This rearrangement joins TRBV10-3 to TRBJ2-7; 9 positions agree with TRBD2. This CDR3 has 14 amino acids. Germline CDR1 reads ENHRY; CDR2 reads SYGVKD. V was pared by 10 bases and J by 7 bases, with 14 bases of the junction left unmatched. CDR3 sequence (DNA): TGTGCCACCTGTCGCGGGGGGGGCGCAGAGGAGCAGTACTTC. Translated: CATCRGGGAEEQYF.

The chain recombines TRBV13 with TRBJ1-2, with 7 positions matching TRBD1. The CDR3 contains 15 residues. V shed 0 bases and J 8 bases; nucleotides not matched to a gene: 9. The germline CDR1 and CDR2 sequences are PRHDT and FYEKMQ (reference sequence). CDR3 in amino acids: CASSLGGGRGDGYTF. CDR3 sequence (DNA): TGTGCCAGCAGCTTAGGAGGTGGCAGGGGGGACGGCTACACCTTC.

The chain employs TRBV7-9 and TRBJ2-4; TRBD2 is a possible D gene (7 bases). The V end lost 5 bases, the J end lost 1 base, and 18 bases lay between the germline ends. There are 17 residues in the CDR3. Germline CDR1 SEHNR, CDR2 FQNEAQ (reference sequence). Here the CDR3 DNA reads TGTGCCAGCAGCCGCATCCGGGGGGCGGCGGCCAAAAACATTCAGTACTTC. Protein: CASSRIRGAAAKNIQYF.